The clone carrying this T cell receptor (beta chain) was seen many times. The V gene's germline CDR1 is SGHTA and CDR2 FQGNSA. Trimming removed 3 bases from V and 8 bases from J; junction bases left unmatched: 12. This CDR3 is built from 15 residues. The sample comes from a study of CD8 T cells in ankylosing spondylitis. Making use of molecular barcodes, quantitative 5'-RACE generated TCR beta libraries. Using its own MiXCR run on the 5' RACE reads, TCRdb lists one record per CDR3 protein. The top ten clones hold roughly 9.2% of a sample with 300,000 to 350,000 distinct CDR3 sequences, roughly 10% of them seen once.

The specimen sequenced was blood, either unsorted or a sorted T cell fraction (not recorded which). The TCR comes from a female donor with ankylosing spondylitis or in good health (not recorded which). J is TRBJ1-2 and V is TRBV7-2; TRBD1 aligns across 7 bases. CDR3 DNA sequence: TGTGCCAGCAGCTTTGACAGGGCAAACGAGGGAGGCTACACCTTC. The encoded protein is CASSFDRANEGGYTF.